This T cell receptor beta chain comes out of a study of OX40 agonist ivuxolimab in advanced cancers. For the study at large: Ivuxolimab, an antibody that agonizes OX40 (CD134), was administered to the patients. Six ivuxolimab dose levels, 0.01 to 10 mg/kg, were given intravenously every 2 weeks. Study findings and constraints: CD8+ T cells (on average) carried more expanded clones than CD4+ T cells.

Trimming stripped 0 bases from V and 2 bases from J, with 11 bases between. The germline V gene has CDR1 MGHRA and CDR2 YSYEKL. The CDR3 runs to 16 residues. In regard to this clone: Its antigen remains unknown.

TCRdb's table, derived via immunoSEQ multiplex PCR, lists solely in-frame clones and lacks some. This table has about 72,000 clones, approximately 92% appearing once. The sampling schedule covered blood at baseline, cycle 4 day 1, and cycle 7 day 1. The sequence was collected from an adult with an advanced solid tumor such as melanoma, head and neck, liver or kidney cancer. This specimen consisted of CD4+ or CD8+ T cells sorted from blood, obtained in a trial of the OX40 agonist ivuxolimab. This rearrangement joins TRBV4-1 to TRBJ1-5; unclear D gene. The CDR3 DNA sequence: TGCGCCAGCAGCCAAGATGGGAATCGAGGCAATCAGCCCCAGCATTTT. Protein: CASSQDGNRGNQPQHF.